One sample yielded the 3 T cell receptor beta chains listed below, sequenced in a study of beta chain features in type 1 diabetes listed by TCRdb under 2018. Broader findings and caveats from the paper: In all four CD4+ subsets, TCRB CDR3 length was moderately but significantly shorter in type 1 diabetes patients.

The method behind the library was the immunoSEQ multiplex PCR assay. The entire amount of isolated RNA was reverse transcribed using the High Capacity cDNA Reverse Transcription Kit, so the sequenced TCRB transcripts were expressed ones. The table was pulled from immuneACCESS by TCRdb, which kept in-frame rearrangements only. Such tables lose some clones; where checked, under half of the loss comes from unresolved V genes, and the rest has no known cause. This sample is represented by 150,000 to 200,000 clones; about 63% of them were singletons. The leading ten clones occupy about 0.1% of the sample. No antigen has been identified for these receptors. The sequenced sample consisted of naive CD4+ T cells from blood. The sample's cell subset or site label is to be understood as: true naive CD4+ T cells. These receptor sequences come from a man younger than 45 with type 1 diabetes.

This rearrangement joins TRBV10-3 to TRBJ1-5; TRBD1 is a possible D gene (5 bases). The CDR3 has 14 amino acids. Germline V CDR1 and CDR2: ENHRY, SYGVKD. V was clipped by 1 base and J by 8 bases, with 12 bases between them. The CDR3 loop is CAISELEGTEPQHF. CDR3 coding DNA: TGTGCCATCAGTGAGTTGGAGGGGACCGAGCCCCAGCATTTT.

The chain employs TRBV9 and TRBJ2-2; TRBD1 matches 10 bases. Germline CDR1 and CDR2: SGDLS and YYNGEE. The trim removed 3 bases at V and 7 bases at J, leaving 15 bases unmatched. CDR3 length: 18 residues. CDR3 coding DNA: TGTGCCAGCAGCGCAGTGCACTCCGGGACAGGGGTTAACGGGGAGCTGTTTTTT. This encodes CASSAVHSGTGVNGELFF.

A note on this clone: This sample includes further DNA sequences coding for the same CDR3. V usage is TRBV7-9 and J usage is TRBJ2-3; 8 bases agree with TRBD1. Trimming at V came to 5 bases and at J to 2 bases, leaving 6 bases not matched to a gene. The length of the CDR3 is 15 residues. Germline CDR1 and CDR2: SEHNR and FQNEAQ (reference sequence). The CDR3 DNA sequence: TGTGCCAGCAGCCTAACAGGGGGTTCCACAGATACGCAGTATTTT. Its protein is CASSLTGGSTDTQYF. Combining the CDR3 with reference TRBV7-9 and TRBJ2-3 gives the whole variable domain DTGVSQNPRHKITKRGQNVTFRCDPISEHNRLYWYRQTLGQGPEFLTYFQNEAQLEKSRLLSDRFSAERPKGSFSTLEIQRTEQGDSAMYLCASSLTGGSTDTQYFGPGTRLTVL.